The sequence of this T cell receptor (beta chain) was determined in a study of ipilimumab plus nivolumab after autologous stem cell transplantation. Profiling relied on immunoSEQ multiplex PCR, and the TCRdb table lists in-frame clones only, not all of them. The table shows 84,000 or so clones, with approximately 86% occurring only once. Germline CDR1 reads KGHSH; CDR2 reads LQKENI. CDR3 length equals 15 residues. V trimming: 5 bases; J trimming: 4 bases; junction bases outside the gene matches: 8. The material was PBMCs, obtained in a trial of ipilimumab plus nivolumab as post-transplant consolidation. The rearrangement joins TRBV18 to TRBJ2-3; 8 bases fit TRBD1. This sequence was found in a male donor with diffuse large B-cell lymphoma. The chain's CDR3 is CASSTRTGGADTQYF. CDR3 coding DNA: TGTGCCAGCTCAACCCGAACAGGGGGTGCAGATACGCAGTATTTT.